In its sample, the clone carrying this T cell receptor beta chain was seen many times. The antigen is unknown. This entry comes from a study of CD8 T cells in ankylosing spondylitis. Study-level results: Blood from ankylosing spondylitis patients appeared to carry a characteristic roughly eight-variant TCR beta motif.

TCRdb processed the 5' RACE reads anew with MiXCR; each CDR3 protein has one entry. The table has 670,000 or so distinct CDR3 sequences, under 20% seen once. V lost 3 bases and J 14 bases, leaving 14 bases between the germline ends. CDR3 length equals 12 residues. The sequencing sample was made of blood, either unsorted or a sorted T cell fraction (not recorded which). This receptor was obtained from a male donor with ankylosing spondylitis. This rearrangement joins TRBV12-3 or TRBV12-4 to TRBJ2-1; TRBD1 might be the D (7 bases). The CDR3, as DNA: TGTGCCAGCAGTTTGGAGGGGGCAAGCGAGTTCTTC. It translates to CASSLEGASEFF.